This T cell receptor (beta chain) is from a study of T-cell memory formation after mild COVID-19. Study-wide results and caveats: Mainly CM and EM harbored the contracting CD4+ clones; mainly EMRA harbored the CD8+ ones.

TCRdb re-called the 5' RACE reads with MiXCR, one entry per CDR3 protein. The sample has around 510,000 distinct CDR3 sequences, about 20% seen once; the top ten hold around 7.7%. This clonotype appeared a few times. Its antigen remains unidentified. Sequencing was done on a sample of PBMCs or a T cell subset sorted from them (not recorded which). This clonotype was obtained from an adult woman who had mild COVID-19 (a few samples of this study predate the infection). Cell type and time point are not known.

The CDR3 bases are TGTGCCAGCAGTGCGGACCGTCTGATCTACGAGCAGTACTTC. It codes for CASSADRLIYEQYF. The chain has TRBV6-5 and TRBJ2-7; D call uncertain. The CDR3 has 14 residues. Between the trimmed V and J ends, which lost 5 bases and 3 bases, there was a span of 14 bases. Germline V CDR1 and CDR2: MNHEY, SVGAGI.